This record looks at one T cell receptor (beta chain) sequence and its context. Its antigen is as yet unknown. Nashville, Tennessee was home to all donors, each a Caucasian adult. As handled by the study authors: ImmunoSEQ sequences covered only the junction and lacked quality scores; filtering therefore differed. Sequenced by immunoSEQ multiplex PCR; TCRdb stores in-frame clones only, minus some. V, J and clone size derive from that table, while D and trimming were established from the DNA sequence. Of about 450,000 clones detected, around three quarters appear once; the ten largest clones hold about 12%. Trimming took 5 bases from V and 7 from J; bases not matched to a gene: 7. This CDR3 contains 14 residues. CDR1 and CDR2 (germline): LGHNA, YNFKEQ. This sample is drawn from a study of shared clonotypes between healthy human individuals. Findings of the study overall: The diversity represented, both genetic and in exposure history, was limited by few donors. The sampled material consisted only of blood, and tissue repertoires are likely to differ.

The sequenced sample consisted of PBMCs. V usage is TRBV4-2 and J usage is TRBJ2-2; 7 nucleotides line up with TRBD2. The receptor was isolated from a woman aged 40 to 50 in good health. Some clones in this sample may be carry-over from other donors' samples. The DNA of the CDR3 is TGTGCCAGCAGCTCGCGGACTAGTAGCGGGGAGCTGTTTTTT. This translates into CASSSRTSSGELFF.